The clone carrying this T cell receptor (beta chain) was seen a handful of times. Its antigen is still unknown. The CDR3 is made up of 12 amino acids. Trimming removed 2 bases from V and 6 bases from J, with 6 bases in between. The V gene's germline CDR1 is LNHNV and CDR2 YYDKDF (reference sequence). The data were taken from a study of cytomegalovirus exposure and HLA in healthy donors. Study-level points and caveats: It was only CMV serostatus that was available as immune exposure information.

The PCR was carried out with 60 Vbeta primers and 13 Jbeta primers. Sequencing was performed with immunoSEQ multiplex PCR; in TCRdb, only in-frame clones are kept and a portion is missing. The table shows about 140,000 clones, with more than 70% occurring only once. Sample: PBMCs. V gene TRBV15 combines with J gene TRBJ2-3; D gene uncertain. This TCR derives from a man aged 50 or older in good health and CMV-seronegative. The CDR3 coding sequence is TGTGCCACCAGCAGATCCCGGGATACGCAGTATTTT. It encodes CATSRSRDTQYF. Full variable domain (rest looked up from reference TRBV15 and TRBJ2-3): DAMVIQNPRYQVTQFGKPVTLSCSQTLNHNVMYWYQQKSSQAPKLLFHYYDKDFNNEADTPDNFQSRRPNTSFCFLDIRSPGLGDTAMYLCATSRSRDTQYFGPGTRLTVL.